Reported below is one T cell receptor beta chain. This clone was seen ten or more times. Its antigen is still unknown. Per-base quality was not reported, and no clone a single base away is much larger than it. TRB sequencing used genomic DNA with the immunoSEQ assay at survey resolution or the hsTCRB kit. The authors' analysis ran thus. The immunoSEQ software handled the initial read processing, while the LymphoSeq R package was used for the repertoire analyses. Clonality was computed as 1 minus normalized Shannon entropy; Gini coefficient was also calculated for each TRB dataset. Phenotypes of unsorted samples were inferred by mapping TRB sequences from sorted subsets of the recipient or donor onto unsorted samples of the same recipient. TCRdb stores this immuneACCESS table with in-frame sequences only. Part of the clones is absent; in the studies checked, under half of the shortfall reflects unresolved V genes, and no reason is known for the rest. V, J and clone size are taken as reported in that table, and D and trimming were inferred from the DNA itself. There are tens of thousands of clones in this sample, and none of them is a singleton. The top ten clones comprise approximately 2.4% of the sample.

From cysteine to phenylalanine, the CDR3 is 13 amino acids long. Of all the DNA, just the CDR3 is kept, 39 bases in frame from base 1. CDR1 and CDR2 (SGHRS, YFSETQ) derive from the germline V gene. V is shortened by 1 base, J by 5 bases, and the region joining them spans 7 bases. Peripheral blood samples were provided by related bone marrow donors on the day of marrow donation. Peripheral blood and bone marrow mononuclear cells were isolated by Ficoll-Hypaque density centrifugation and cryopreserved. The source of the sample is a study of T cells after posttransplantation cyclophosphamide (dated by TCRdb to 2015 to 2016). In terms of the full investigation: The study tracked T cell repertoire reconstitution by TRB sequencing after myeloablative bone marrow transplantation using posttransplantation cyclophosphamide as GVHD prophylaxis. Antigen receptor sequencing was done on samples from some 34 PTCy-treated patients and from over 15 related bone marrow donors of those patients. Public TRB sequences were queried against a database of over 3,600 sequences associated with responses to pathogens, tumor antigens, self-antigens and alloantigens. Blood from all 30 or so PTCy patients with 1-year posttransplant specimens was subjected to TRB sequencing. TRB sequencing was also done on up to about 3 additional blood samples from 2 to 5.2 years after transplant in 3 patients, and on pretransplant blood from a handful of patients. Because TRA and TRB clonality were tightly correlated in fewer than 10 samples, subsequent TCR analyses were focused on TRB only. Results the study describes overall, beyond this receptor: The TRB repertoires of T cells infiltrating skin or GI tract showed only limited overlap with the TRB repertoires of T cells in blood. Donor-recipient similarity was low at 1-2 months but rose over the first year, and later blood repertoires were often dominated by donor CD8+ memory clones. Across 45 to 50 patients, TRB clonality was highly associated with recipient CMV seropositivity and CMV reactivation, and PTCy diversity was similar to diversity in CNI/methotrexate controls.

The material sequenced was PBMCs. The V and J segments used are TRBV5-1 and TRBJ1-5; too little of a D gene remains to name it. This receptor was obtained from a man in his fifties in good health, CMV-negative, and a related stem cell transplant donor. CDR3 sequence: CASSLYGDQPQHF. At the DNA level, the sequence is TGCGCCAGCAGCTTGTACGGGGATCAGCCCCAGCATTTT.